The next 21 T cell receptor beta chains were all read from a single sample in a study of T cell responses to AZD1222 COVID-19 vaccine. The assay was immunoSEQ multiplex PCR, and TCRdb's table has in-frame clones only and misses some. The table lists approximately 200,000 clones, approximately 94% of them singletons. Sequences were derived from peripheral blood, sampled 28 days after the second AZD1222 dose. The receptors here all came from an adult who received the AZD1222 COVID-19 vaccine.

The rearrangement uses TRBV7-2 and TRBJ2-7; 8 bases line up with TRBD1. Germline V gives CDR1 SGHTA, CDR2 FQGNSA. CDR3 length: 14 amino acids. The J segment lost 3 bases and the V segment lost 2 bases, leaving 3 bases of the junction unmatched. CDR3 DNA: TGTGCCAGCAGCTTATCAGGGACAGGCTACGAGCAGTACTTC. It codes for CASSLSGTGYEQYF.

The chain carries TRBV7-8 and TRBJ1-6; 7 nucleotides agree with TRBD1. The germline CDR1 and CDR2 sequences are SGHVS and FQNEAQ. Losses at the gene ends were 3 bases for V and 7 bases for J; bases not matched to a gene: 9. CDR3 size: 16 residues. CDR3 sequence: CASSLSPDRSNSPLHF. The CDR3 bases are TGTGCCAGCAGCTTGTCCCCGGACAGGTCCAATTCACCCCTCCACTTT.

CDR3 loop: CASSLEASGGKGNIQYF. The CDR3, as DNA: TGCGCCAGCAGCTTGGAGGCTAGCGGGGGTAAGGGTAACATTCAGTACTTC. The V gene is TRBV5-1, the J gene TRBJ2-4; 10 bases map to TRBD2. CDR1 SGHRS and CDR2 YFSETQ come from the germline V gene. This CDR3 has 17 amino acids. J gave up 7 bases and V 0 bases, and 10 bases lay outside the gene matches.

The rearrangement links TRBV4-2 to TRBJ2-3, with TRBD1 identical over 8 bases. The CDR3 has 14 amino acids. The germline gives CDR1 LGHNA, CDR2 YNFKEQ. J was trimmed by 3 bases and V by 7 bases; bases with no gene match: 6. Here the CDR3 DNA reads TGTGCCAGCAAGGACAGGGAAAGGACAGATACGCAGTATTTT. Protein sequence: CASKDRERTDTQYF.

V usage is TRBV27 and J usage is TRBJ1-2; perhaps TRBD1 as D (5 bases). V lost 5 bases and J lost 7, with 17 bases in between. CDR1 is MNHEY, CDR2 SMNVEV, per germline (reference sequence). The CDR3 extends over 14 amino acids. The CDR3 sequence is CASSPPAGVGGYTF. For the CDR3, the DNA is TGTGCCAGCAGTCCGCCGGCGGGGGTAGGTGGCTACACCTTC.

V and J are TRBV10-3 and TRBJ2-2; unclear D gene. Germline values: CDR1 ENHRY, CDR2 SYGVKD. V was clipped by 4 bases and J by 1 base, with 10 bases between them. The CDR3 spans 15 residues. CDR3 residues: CAISAIPGNTGELFF. In DNA, the CDR3 is TGTGCCATCAGTGCTATACCAGGGAACACCGGGGAGCTGTTTTTT.

CDR3 nucleotide sequence: TGTGCCAGCAGAGTCGGAGGGGGGAATTCACCCCTCCACTTT. Amino acid sequence: CASRVGGGNSPLHF. The chain uses TRBV25-1 and TRBJ1-6; D is perhaps TRBD1 (6 bases). The CDR3 length is 14 residues. Trimming removed 6 bases at V and 7 bases at J, with 13 bases between. In germline, CDR1 is MGHDK, CDR2 SYGVNS.

V gene TRBV5-1 combines with J gene TRBJ1-5; D ambiguous. V lost 4 bases and J 8 bases, leaving 13 bases between the germline ends. The germline gives CDR1 SGHRS, CDR2 YFSETQ. CDR3 length: 13 residues. CDR3 in amino acids: CASSMGSGEPQHF. The CDR3 nucleotides are TGCGCCAGCAGCATGGGGTCAGGAGAGCCCCAGCATTTT.

The chain links TRBV2 to TRBJ1-6; D not certain. The ends were cut back, 10 bases at V and 7 bases at J, with 8 bases in the middle. The CDR3 is 11 amino acids. From germline, CDR1 is SNHLY and CDR2 FYNNEI. The CDR3 sequence is CAISGNSPLHF. The CDR3 nucleotides read TGTGCCATCTCCGGGAATTCACCCCTCCACTTT.

The chain employs TRBV19 and TRBJ1-5; D is perhaps TRBD1 (5 bases). The CDR3 is made up of 16 amino acids. CDR1 is LNHDA, CDR2 SQIVND, per germline (reference sequence). The V gene lost 3 bases and the J gene lost 0 bases, with 12 bases spanning the gap. CDR3 sequence reads: CASSMRDDYSNQPQHF. The CDR3 bases are TGTGCCAGTAGTATGCGGGACGACTATAGCAATCAGCCCCAGCATTTT.

The rearrangement uses TRBV27 and TRBJ2-1; D is unclear. CDR3 size: 15 residues. The V gene's germline CDR1 is MNHEY and CDR2 SMNVEV (reference sequence). V lost 0 bases to trimming and J lost 6 bases, with 12 bases between them. The CDR3 sequence is CASSLSIMPSNEQFF. CDR3 nucleotides: TGTGCCAGCAGTTTATCGATAATGCCTAGCAATGAGCAGTTCTTC.

The chain uses TRBV2 and TRBJ1-5; D unresolved. V dropped 4 bases and J dropped 3 bases, with 13 bases sitting between them. Germline V gives CDR1 SNHLY, CDR2 FYNNEI. This CDR3 has 15 amino acids. CDR3 DNA: TGTGCCAGCAGTGGGGTCAGAGGTTTCAATCAGCCCCAGCATTTT. Translating it yields CASSGVRGFNQPQHF.

The chain is built from TRBV6-5 and TRBJ2-7; D might be TRBD2 (6 bases). The germline gives CDR1 MNHEY, CDR2 SVGAGI. The V gene lost 2 bases and the J gene lost 7 bases, with 18 bases spanning the gap. The length of the CDR3 is 15 residues. The CDR3 spells CASSYRGLRAREQYF. CDR3 coding DNA: TGTGCCAGCAGTTACAGGGGACTCAGGGCCCGGGAGCAGTACTTC.

The gene calls are TRBV2 and TRBJ2-7; D is ambiguous. The length of the CDR3 is 13 residues. V shed 6 bases and J shed 1 base, with 10 bases lying between them. The V gene's germline CDR1 is SNHLY and CDR2 FYNNEI. CDR3 region: CASRIFRSYEQYF. In nucleotides, the CDR3 is TGTGCCAGCAGAATCTTTAGGTCCTACGAGCAGTACTTC. Based on the CDR3 plus reference TRBV2 and TRBJ2-7, the full variable domain is EPEVTQTPSHQVTQMGQEVILRCVPISNHLYFYWYRQILGQKVEFLVSFYNNEISEKSEIFDDQFSVERPDGSNFTLKIRSTKLEDSAMYFCASRIFRSYEQYFGPGTRLTVT.

This clone was observed a single time. The V and J genes are TRBV19 and TRBJ2-1, with TRBD1 matching over 7 bases. This CDR3 is 14 amino acids long. With V trimmed by 4 bases and J by 5 bases, 5 bases remained unmatched. Germline V gene data show CDR1 as LNHDA and CDR2 as SQIVND (reference sequence). The CDR3 DNA sequence: TGTGCCAGTAGTACACAGGGGTTTAACAATGAGCAGTTCTTC. Translation gives CASSTQGFNNEQFF.

The gene calls are TRBV10-1 and TRBJ1-1; 7 nucleotides match TRBD1. The junction had 5 bases not matched to a gene; V was cut back by 0 bases and J by 1 base. Germline CDR1 WNHNN, CDR2 SYGVQD (reference sequence). The CDR3 totals 16 residues. The chain's CDR3 is CASSESITGENTEAFF. CDR3 DNA: TGCGCCAGCAGTGAGTCCATAACAGGGGAGAACACTGAAGCTTTCTTT.

The chain has TRBV6-6 and TRBJ1-2; 8 bases match TRBD1. Germline V gene lookup returns CDR1 MNHNY and CDR2 SVGAGI (reference sequence). Trimming cost V 5 bases and J 4 bases; bases outside gene matches: 6. This CDR3 contains 14 residues. CDR3: CASSPPDRVYGYTF. CDR3 coding DNA: TGTGCCAGCAGTCCGCCGGACAGGGTCTATGGCTACACCTTC.

The rearrangement joins TRBV7-9 to TRBJ2-2, with TRBD2 matching over 11 bases. The V gene's germline CDR1 is SEHNR and CDR2 FQNEAQ (reference sequence). This CDR3 contains 15 residues. Trimming at V came to 11 bases and at J to 5 bases, leaving 10 bases not matched to a gene. Written as DNA, the CDR3 is TGTGCCTGGCTCGGACTAGCGGGTGTGACCGGGGAGCTGTTTTTT. Amino acid sequence: CAWLGLAGVTGELFF. The whole variable domain, remainder taken from reference TRBV7-9 and TRBJ2-2, is DTGVSQNPRHKITKRGQNVTFRCDPISEHNRLYWYRQTLGQGPEFLTYFQNEAQLEKSRLLSDRFSAERPKGSFSTLEIQRTEQGDSAMYLCAWLGLAGVTGELFFGEGSRLTVL.

V and J are TRBV4-3 and TRBJ1-5; tentatively, D is TRBD1 (6 bases). V lost 0 bases and J 5 bases, leaving 8 bases between the germline ends. Germline assignment: CDR1 LGHNA and CDR2 YSLEER. The CDR3 sequence is 14 residues long. The CDR3 loop is CASSQDHRDQPQHF. The CDR3 DNA follows: TGCGCCAGCAGCCAAGACCACAGGGATCAGCCCCAGCATTTT.

This chain joins TRBV6-5 and TRBJ1-1, with 9 bases matching TRBD1. After removal of 8 bases from V and 3 bases from J, the junction contained 4 bases not matched to a gene. The CDR3 is made up of 13 amino acids. CDR1 is MNHEY and CDR2 is SVGAGI in the germline V gene. The CDR3 DNA reads TGTGCCAGCTCGGACAGGGGATACACTGAAGCTTTCTTT. Protein: CASSDRGYTEAFF.

This sequence joins TRBV5-5 and TRBJ1-1, with D possibly matching TRBD1 (5 bases). Germline assignment: CDR1 SGHKS and CDR2 YYEKEE (reference sequence). Trimming removed 4 bases from V and 0 bases from J, with 16 bases in between. The CDR3 loop spans 16 amino acids. The CDR3 reads CASSLTPTAMNTEAFF. The CDR3 nucleotides read TGTGCCAGCAGCCTTACCCCGACAGCGATGAACACTGAAGCTTTCTTT. Based on the CDR3 plus reference TRBV5-5 and TRBJ1-1, the full variable domain is DAGVTQSPTHLIKTRGQQVTLRCSPISGHKSVSWYQQVLGQGPQFIFQYYEKEERGRGNFPDRFSARQFPNYSSELNVNALLLGDSALYLCASSLTPTAMNTEAFFGQGTRLTVV.